The T cell receptor (beta chain) described here comes from a study of cytomegalovirus exposure and HLA in healthy donors. A note on this clone: Its target is not known.

Regarding the study as a whole: Later, an analysis found that TCR clusters from the first cohort tended to co-occur in the 120 validation repertoires. CMV antigen specificity was confirmed in vitro for a few CMV-associated chains.

Sequencing used immunoSEQ multiplex PCR; TCRdb keeps in-frame clones, though not all of them. Here the sample spans approximately 100,000 clones, around nine tenths being singletons. The sample consisted of PBMCs. The TCR comes from a woman in her twenties or thirties in good health and CMV-seronegative.

CDR3 sequence (DNA): TGTGCCAGCAAAGGCGGGGGAACGGCCCAGTACTTC. Amino acid sequence: CASKGGGTAQYF. The V gene is TRBV2, the J gene TRBJ2-5; 7 nucleotides align to TRBD2. This CDR3 is 12 amino acids long. Germline V gene lookup returns CDR1 SNHLY and CDR2 FYNNEI. Unmatched junction bases numbered 8, after V lost 7 bases and J lost 9 bases.